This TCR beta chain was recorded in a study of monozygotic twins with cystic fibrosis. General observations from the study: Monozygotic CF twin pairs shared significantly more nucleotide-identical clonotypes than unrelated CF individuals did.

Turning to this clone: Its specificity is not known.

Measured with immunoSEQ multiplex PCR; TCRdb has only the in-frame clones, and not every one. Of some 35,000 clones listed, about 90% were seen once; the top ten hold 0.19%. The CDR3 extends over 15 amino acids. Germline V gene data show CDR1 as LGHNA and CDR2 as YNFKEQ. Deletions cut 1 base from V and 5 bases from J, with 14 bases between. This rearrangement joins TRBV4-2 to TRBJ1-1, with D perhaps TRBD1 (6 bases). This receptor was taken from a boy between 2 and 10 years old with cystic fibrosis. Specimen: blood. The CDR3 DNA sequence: TGTGCCAGCAGCCAAGTGGGGGTGGGGGCAACTGAAGCTTTCTTT. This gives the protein CASSQVGVGATEAFF.